A selection of T cell receptor beta chains follows, all from one sample in a study of cytotoxic CD8 clonotypes in ibrutinib-treated CLL. Assay used: immunoSEQ multiplex PCR; TCRdb lists only in-frame clones, some missing. The table has some 200,000 clones, around 72% seen once; the top ten hold 10% to 15%. Sequenced material: PBMCs, taken after 24 months of ibrutinib treatment. The receptors were gathered from a human donor with chronic lymphocytic leukemia. The CDR3 runs from the conserved cysteine through the conserved F or W. Fields, in order: V gene, J gene, CDR3 protein.

V gene: TRBV15
J gene: TRBJ2-7
CDR3 protein: CATRHAPTYEQYF

V gene: TRBV9
J gene: TRBJ2-2
CDR3 protein: CASSVGAGDGGELFF

V gene: TRBV30
J gene: TRBJ1-2
CDR3 protein: CAWSVTTYGYTF

V gene: TRBV30
J gene: TRBJ2-1
CDR3 protein: CAWRLVIAYNEQFF

V gene: TRBV4-2
J gene: TRBJ1-2
CDR3 protein: CASSQESRRSLDGYTF

V gene: TRBV29-1
J gene: TRBJ1-1
CDR3 protein: CSVEGQGGAFF

V gene: TRBV27
J gene: TRBJ2-3
CDR3 protein: CASRGQNTDTQYF

V gene: TRBV19
J gene: TRBJ1-2
CDR3 protein: CASRRTGLGYTF

V gene: TRBV15
J gene: TRBJ2-2
CDR3 protein: CATSRVDITGELFF

V gene: TRBV14
J gene: TRBJ1-3
CDR3 protein: CASSQAVSNSGNTIYF

V gene: TRBV11-2
J gene: TRBJ2-5
CDR3 protein: CASSLDIGTGETQYF

V gene: TRBV4-1
J gene: TRBJ2-6
CDR3 protein: CASSHEGILLSGANVLTF

V gene: TRBV10-3
J gene: TRBJ1-1
CDR3 protein: CAITREGGNTEAFF

V gene: TRBV7-6
J gene: TRBJ2-7
CDR3 protein: CASSLGRGEQYF

V gene: TRBV21-1
J gene: TRBJ2-2
CDR3 protein: CASSKGGEREYTGELFF

V gene: TRBV5-1
J gene: TRBJ2-1
CDR3 protein: CASSLGTSTHNEQFF

V gene: TRBV7-9
J gene: TRBJ2-5
CDR3 protein: CARSTGAQETQYF

V gene: TRBV30
J gene: TRBJ2-3
CDR3 protein: CAWSEAGGTDTQYF

V gene: TRBV7-2
J gene: TRBJ1-5
CDR3 protein: CASSLGNVQPQHF

V gene: TRBV7-9
J gene: TRBJ1-4
CDR3 protein: CASSLQGVEKLFF

V gene: TRBV6-1
J gene: TRBJ2-7
CDR3 protein: CASSEMDRGRYEQYF

V gene: TRBV7-8
J gene: TRBJ2-7
CDR3 protein: CASSPRTGGYYEQYF

V gene: TRBV4-1
J gene: TRBJ2-1
CDR3 protein: CASSPPGALNNEQFF

V gene: TRBV5-4
J gene: TRBJ2-7
CDR3 protein: CASRGSGSLSYEQYF

V gene: TRBV6-5
J gene: TRBJ2-1
CDR3 protein: CASSYGWGGNEQFF

V gene: TRBV15
J gene: TRBJ1-5
CDR3 protein: CATSGQGSNQPQHF

V gene: TRBV28
J gene: TRBJ2-7
CDR3 protein: CASSLTTYEQYF

V gene: TRBV7-2
J gene: TRBJ1-2
CDR3 protein: CASSKGQADYGYTF

V gene: TRBV19
J gene: TRBJ2-3
CDR3 protein: CASSINGGREQYF

V gene: TRBV18
J gene: TRBJ2-7
CDR3 protein: CASSPRLAGRYEQYF

V gene: TRBV5-1
J gene: TRBJ2-6
CDR3 protein: CASQSGTGANVLTF

V gene: TRBV4-3
J gene: TRBJ2-3
CDR3 protein: CASSQDINTDTQYF

V gene: TRBV6-5
J gene: TRBJ2-7
CDR3 protein: CASARGLAGGEQYF

V gene: TRBV6-4
J gene: TRBJ2-2
CDR3 protein: CASRQGNTGELFF

V gene: TRBV5-6
J gene: TRBJ1-1
CDR3 protein: CASSLKGLNTEAFF

V gene: TRBV9
J gene: TRBJ1-4
CDR3 protein: CASSVGGRRNEKLFF

V gene: TRBV27
J gene: TRBJ2-5
CDR3 protein: CASSSRTSGRFQETQYF

V gene: TRBV7-9
J gene: TRBJ2-1
CDR3 protein: CASSLAGGVSDEQFF

V gene: TRBV28
J gene: TRBJ2-7
CDR3 protein: CASSSTADAHYEQYF

V gene: TRBV11-3
J gene: TRBJ2-7
CDR3 protein: CASSTPAGSEQYF

V gene: TRBV15
J gene: TRBJ2-1
CDR3 protein: CATSSSGKVINEQFF

V gene: TRBV9
J gene: TRBJ2-7
CDR3 protein: CASSVALDRGIEQYF

V gene: TRBV27
J gene: TRBJ1-5
CDR3 protein: CASSLARNQPQHF

V gene: TRBV27
J gene: TRBJ2-7
CDR3 protein: CASTDGSGYEQYF

V gene: TRBV7-2
J gene: TRBJ2-7
CDR3 protein: CASSLSLGTAYEQYF

V gene: TRBV9
J gene: TRBJ2-7
CDR3 protein: CASSVGLAGGVGSYEQYF

V gene: TRBV2
J gene: TRBJ2-1
CDR3 protein: CASRRAGGPGNEQFF

V gene: TRBV7-3
J gene: TRBJ2-3
CDR3 protein: CASSISGRASDTQYF